This T cell receptor beta chain was sequenced in a study of tumour-infiltrating T cells in Burkitt lymphoma. Study overall: Repertoire clonality predicted overall and progression-free survival.

This CDR3 has 12 residues. V was clipped by 7 bases and J by 14 bases; unmatched bases: 10. CDR1 is PRHDT, CDR2 FYEKMQ, per germline (reference sequence). Produced via immunoSEQ multiplex PCR; TCRdb's table is partial and in-frame only. The repertoire holds around 8,000 clones, with 65% to 75% as singletons. This clone is deemed medium-sized (0.01 to 0.1%). The chain uses TRBV13 and TRBJ2-1; 8 bases map to TRBD2. This receptor was identified in a human donor with diffuse large B-cell lymphoma. The specimen was tumor tissue. CDR3 amino acids: CASTQGAGVEFF. CDR3 sequence (DNA): TGTGCCAGCACCCAAGGAGCGGGGGTCGAGTTCTTC.